These 27 T cell receptor beta chains came from one sample sequenced in a study of blood T cell repertoires in COVID-19. Sequencing was performed with immunoSEQ multiplex PCR; in TCRdb, only in-frame clones are kept and a portion is missing. This table holds around 210,000 clones, just over 85% found once. Sequences were obtained from peripheral blood. The receptor set was obtained from a man between 18 and 35 years old with active or convalescent COVID-19.

This chain links TRBV30 with TRBJ2-7; D is ambiguous. The V end was cut by 0 bases, the J end by 4 bases, with 10 bases between. This CDR3 has 13 amino acids. The germline V gene encodes CDR1 GTSNPN and CDR2 SVGIG (reference sequence). The CDR3 here is CAWSVQSAYEQYF. DNA for the CDR3: TGTGCCTGGAGTGTACAATCTGCTTACGAGCAGTACTTC.

V gene TRBV11-1 combines with J gene TRBJ1-1, with unresolved D. The CDR3 loop spans 14 amino acids. Germline loops: CDR1 SGHAT, CDR2 FQDESV (reference sequence). Trimming removed 1 base from V and 0 bases from J, with 6 bases in between. CDR3 protein: CASSLVQMNTEAFF. CDR3 nucleotide sequence: TGTGCCAGCAGCTTAGTCCAAATGAACACTGAAGCTTTCTTT.

The chain joins TRBV4-1 to TRBJ1-2, with D perhaps matching TRBD1 (6 bases). The CDR3 totals 14 residues. Trimming took off 4 bases at V and 7 bases at J, with 16 bases between the two ends. The germline gives CDR1 MGHRA, CDR2 YSYEKL. The CDR3 DNA reads TGCGCCAGCAGCCCCGCCACAGGGTTGCGTGGCTACACCTTC. Encoded protein: CASSPATGLRGYTF.

V gene TRBV5-1 combines with J gene TRBJ2-2; TRBD1 matches 7 bases. J gave up 7 bases and V 4 bases, and 7 bases lay outside the gene matches. CDR1 and CDR2 from the germline V gene are SGHRS and YFSETQ. The CDR3 covers 14 residues. CDR3 in DNA: TGCGCCAGCAGCACCCGACAGGGCGGCGGGGAGCTGTTTTTT. Its translation: CASSTRQGGGELFF.

The genes are TRBV27 and TRBJ2-3; 10 bases align to TRBD2. J gave up 3 bases and V 5 bases, and 8 bases lay outside the gene matches. Germline-derived CDR1 and CDR2 are MNHEY and SMNVEV (reference sequence). The CDR3 has 16 residues. CDR3 DNA: TGTGCCAGCAGTCATACTAGCGGGGTTGGAACAGATACGCAGTATTTT. Translated, it gives CASSHTSGVGTDTQYF.

This chain joins TRBV9 and TRBJ2-1, with 10 bases lining up with TRBD2. CDR3 length equals 18 residues. V shed 0 bases and J 2 bases; nucleotides not matched to a gene: 8. Per germline, CDR1 SGDLS and CDR2 YYNGEE. DNA for the CDR3: TGTGCCAGCAGCGTAGGGCTAGCGGGAGTCGAGCCCTACAATGAGCAGTTCTTC. This encodes CASSVGLAGVEPYNEQFF.

This sequence joins TRBV29-1 and TRBJ1-1; D remains unclear. There are 14 residues in the CDR3. Germline loops: CDR1 SQVTM, CDR2 ANQGSEA. V was pared by 2 bases and J by 1 base, with 11 bases between. CDR3 region: CSVENFAENTEAFF. The CDR3 nucleotides read TGCAGCGTTGAAAATTTTGCAGAGAACACTGAAGCTTTCTTT. The variable domain in full, completed from reference TRBV29-1 and TRBJ1-1, reads SAVISQKPSRDICQRGTSLTIQCQVDSQVTMMFWYRQQPGQSLTLIATANQGSEATYESGFVIDKFPISRPNLTFSTLTVSNMSPEDSSIYLCSVENFAENTEAFFGQGTRLTVV.

V and J are TRBV4-2 and TRBJ1-3; no clear D. Looked up from germline, CDR1 is LGHNA and CDR2 is YNFKEQ. V gave up 0 bases and J gave up 0 bases, with 9 bases separating them. CDR3 length equals 16 residues. The CDR3 loop reads CASSQDPVSSGNTIYF. CDR3 coding DNA: TGTGCCAGCAGCCAAGATCCAGTCTCCTCTGGAAACACCATATATTTT.

In DNA, the CDR3 is TGTGCCAGCAGTCGAAGGACTCCCGGGGTAAGCCAGCCCCAGCATTTT. As protein: CASSRRTPGVSQPQHF. The V and J genes are TRBV28 and TRBJ1-5; D gene unclear. The CDR3 totals 16 residues. The V end lost 5 bases, the J end lost 7 bases, and 21 bases lay between the germline ends. The germline CDR1 and CDR2 sequences are MDHEN and SYDVKM. Using reference TRBV28 and TRBJ1-5 for the parts outside the CDR3, the full variable domain is DVKVTQSSRYLVKRTGEKVFLECVQDMDHENMFWYRQDPGLGLRLIYFSYDVKMKEKGDIPEGYSVSREKKERFSLILESASTNQTSMYLCASSRRTPGVSQPQHFGDGTRLSIL.

This clone occurred once. The V call is TRBV29-1, the J call TRBJ2-7; 9 bases are shared with TRBD1. Germline CDR1 and CDR2: SQVTM and ANQGSEA. CDR3 length: 13 amino acids. Trimming took 7 bases from V and 2 from J; bases not matched to a gene: 6. In nucleotides, the CDR3 is TGCAGCGGGCTGGGACAGGGAGCCTACGAGCAGTACTTC. This translates into CSGLGQGAYEQYF.

The rearrangement links TRBV7-8 to TRBJ1-1; D call uncertain. With 5 bases removed from V and 0 bases from J, the gap between germline ends came to 10 bases. This CDR3 spans 14 amino acids. CDR1 is SGHVS, CDR2 FQNEAQ, per germline. The CDR3 DNA reads as TGTGCCAGCAGCCCTGCGGGTTTGAACACTGAAGCTTTCTTT. Translating gives CASSPAGLNTEAFF. The full variable domain, completed using reference TRBV7-8 and TRBJ1-1, is GAGVSQSPRYKVAKRGQDVALRCDPISGHVSLFWYQQALGQGPEFLTYFQNEAQLDKSGLPSDRFFAERPEGSVSTLKIQRTQQEDSAVYLCASSPAGLNTEAFFGQGTRLTVV.

This chain uses TRBV28 with TRBJ1-1; possibly TRBD1 for D (5 bases). Germline V gives CDR1 MDHEN, CDR2 SYDVKM. This CDR3 region has 15 residues. V lost 6 bases and J lost 1, with 15 bases in between. CDR3 amino acids: CASSPGGGKNTEAFF. The CDR3 DNA reads TGTGCCAGCAGCCCCGGGGGGGGTAAGAACACTGAAGCTTTCTTT.

This chain uses TRBV3-1 (or the pseudogene TRBV3-2) with TRBJ1-6; D is unresolved. CDR3 size: 14 residues. Germline assignment: CDR1 LGHDT and CDR2 YNNKEL (reference sequence). V gave up 4 bases and J gave up 3 bases, with 7 bases separating them. The CDR3 DNA is TGTGCCAGCAGCCCCAACATCTATAATTCACCCCTCCACTTT. Translated: CASSPNIYNSPLHF.

The chain employs TRBV5-1 and TRBJ1-4; a possible D gene is TRBD1 (5 bases). Per germline, CDR1 SGHRS and CDR2 YFSETQ. Trimming left V 2 bases short and J 0 bases short, with 8 bases between. The CDR3 extends over 15 amino acids. The DNA of the CDR3 is TGCGCCAGCAGCTTAGGACACTCAACTAATGAAAAACTGTTTTTT. Protein: CASSLGHSTNEKLFF.

The rearrangement joins TRBV29-1 to TRBJ1-1; D uncertain. Between the trimmed V and J ends, which lost 5 bases and 0 bases, there was a span of 13 bases. Germline V gene lookup returns CDR1 SQVTM and CDR2 ANQGSEA. The CDR3 runs 14 residues. Written as DNA, the CDR3 is TGCAGCGTTTATTCCGGGTCCGTGAACACTGAAGCTTTCTTT. This sequence encodes CSVYSGSVNTEAFF.

The chain carries TRBV5-4 and TRBJ1-2, with D perhaps matching TRBD1 (6 bases). Per the germline V gene, CDR1 is SGHNT and CDR2 is YYREEE (reference sequence). V was trimmed by 4 bases and J by 6 bases, leaving 19 bases between them. The CDR3 is 15 residues long. CDR3 DNA sequence: TGTGCCAGCAGCCACCCGGCCGGGACATCCAATGGCTACACCTTC. It yields the protein CASSHPAGTSNGYTF.

The CDR3 nucleotides are TGCGCCAGCAGCTTGTCCCCAGGTAGAAGGTCACCCCTCCACTTT. This gives the protein CASSLSPGRRSPLHF. The chain has TRBV5-1 and TRBJ1-6; D is unclear. The CDR3 totals 15 residues. CDR1 and CDR2 from the germline V gene are SGHRS and YFSETQ. V shed 1 base and J shed 10 bases, with 15 bases lying between them.

There are a few counts of this clone. The rearrangement links TRBV19 to TRBJ2-7, with D possibly TRBD1 on 7 matching bases. This CDR3 region has 14 residues. Germline V lookup: CDR1 LNHDA, CDR2 SQIVND (reference sequence). V lost 4 bases and J lost 2, with 12 bases in between. The CDR3 DNA is TGTGCCAGTAGTAGGGGGGACAGTGCCTACGAGCAGTACTTC. Translated: CASSRGDSAYEQYF.

The V gene is TRBV4-3, the J gene TRBJ1-3, with D possibly TRBD1 on 6 matching bases. V dropped 0 bases and J dropped 0 bases, with 12 bases sitting between them. Per germline, CDR1 LGHNA and CDR2 YSLEER. The CDR3 runs to 17 residues. The CDR3 here is CASSQDLTGASGNTIYF. Written as DNA, the CDR3 is TGCGCCAGCAGCCAAGATTTGACAGGCGCCTCTGGAAACACCATATATTTT.

The V call is TRBV19, the J call TRBJ2-1; 8 nucleotides match TRBD2. This CDR3 contains 13 residues. Germline trimming cut 3 bases from V and 9 bases from J; bases unmatched to any gene: 4. Germline V gene lookup returns CDR1 LNHDA and CDR2 SQIVND (reference sequence). CDR3 sequence: CASSIGRVGEQFF. The CDR3 DNA follows: TGTGCCAGTAGTATCGGGAGGGTTGGTGAGCAGTTCTTC. Supplemented by reference TRBV19 and TRBJ2-1, the full variable domain reads DGGITQSPKYLFRKEGQNVTLSCEQNLNHDAMYWYRQDPGQGLRLIYYSQIVNDFQKGDIAEGYSVSREKKESFPLTVTSAQKNPTAFYLCASSIGRVGEQFFGPGTRLTVL.

The V and J genes are TRBV11-2 and TRBJ1-4, with 7 nucleotides matching TRBD1. V gave up 5 bases and J gave up 6 bases; unmatched junction bases: 12. This CDR3 region has 16 residues. Germline V CDR1 and CDR2: SGHAT, FQNNGV. This CDR3 reads CASSVSVGGGDEKLFF. The CDR3 nucleotides read TGTGCCAGCAGCGTTAGCGTAGGGGGCGGGGATGAAAAACTGTTTTTT.

V usage is TRBV7-2 and J usage is TRBJ2-2; the match to TRBD2 covers 10 bases. The germline CDR1 and CDR2 sequences are SGHTA and FQGNSA. The V gene end was trimmed by 1 base and the J gene end by 5 bases; junction bases not matched to a gene: 4. This CDR3 has 16 amino acids. CDR3 DNA: TGTGCCAGCAGCTTAGTTCCAGCGGGAGGGACCGGGGAGCTGTTTTTT. This encodes CASSLVPAGGTGELFF.

The chain joins TRBV6-5 to TRBJ1-4; TRBD1 might be the D (6 bases). There are 11 residues in the CDR3. V lost 6 bases and J lost 10, with 9 bases in between. CDR1 MNHEY and CDR2 SVGAGI come from the germline V gene. The CDR3 nucleotides are TGTGCCAGCAGCCTACAGGGAAAACTGTTTTTT. It yields the protein CASSLQGKLFF.

V gene TRBV19 combines with J gene TRBJ2-7; D is ambiguous. V was clipped by 5 bases and J by 4 bases, with 15 bases between them. CDR1 is LNHDA, CDR2 SQIVND, per germline (reference sequence). This CDR3 contains 14 residues. The CDR3 nucleotides read TGTGCCAGTAGTCCCCGCCTGGAGCATTACGAGCAGTACTTC. This translates into CASSPRLEHYEQYF. The whole variable domain, filled in from reference TRBV19 and TRBJ2-7, reads DGGITQSPKYLFRKEGQNVTLSCEQNLNHDAMYWYRQDPGQGLRLIYYSQIVNDFQKGDIAEGYSVSREKKESFPLTVTSAQKNPTAFYLCASSPRLEHYEQYFGPGTRLTVT.

This clone was picked up one time. The rearrangement joins TRBV13 to TRBJ2-2; TRBD1 matches 7 bases. The CDR3 consists of 15 residues. Germline trimming cut 1 base from V and 6 bases from J; bases unmatched to any gene: 5. The germline gives CDR1 PRHDT, CDR2 FYEKMQ (reference sequence). The CDR3 DNA reads TGTGCCAGCAGCTTAGAGGGGGCTAACGCCGGGGAGCTGTTTTTT. Its protein product is CASSLEGANAGELFF.

The rearrangement joins TRBV30 to TRBJ1-1, with D maybe TRBD1 (5 bases). V was cut by 8 bases and J by 6 bases, with 16 bases left in between. There are 12 residues in the CDR3. Germline values: CDR1 GTSNPN, CDR2 SVGIG (reference sequence). The CDR3 loop is CARGTGGPEAFF. CDR3 bases: TGTGCCCGGGGGACGGGCGGGCCTGAAGCTTTCTTT.

The table lists this clone with a few counts. This rearrangement joins TRBV7-9 to TRBJ1-5; 7 positions agree with TRBD1. Germline trimming cut 5 bases from V and 3 bases from J; bases unmatched to any gene: 10. CDR1 and CDR2 (germline): SEHNR, FQNEAQ (reference sequence). This CDR3 has 16 amino acids. Here the CDR3 reads CASSPTGTEINQPQHF. The DNA for the CDR3 is TGTGCCAGCAGCCCAACCGGGACAGAGATCAATCAGCCCCAGCATTTT.